The 21 T cell receptor beta chains given below trace back to one sample, sequenced in a study of CD8+ T cells in alopecia areata. Treatment meaning: oral pan-JAK inhibitor, 5-10 mg twice daily. Extracted from the samples, RNA was reverse transcribed into cDNA to serve as the sequencing template. TCRdb's copy holds only in-frame clones and misses some; the assay was immunoSEQ multiplex PCR. The sample contains roughly 110,000 clones, less than 70% of which appear only once. This sample comprised CD4+ T cells sorted from blood, obtained at week 24, from a patient treated with tofacitinib. The origin of the receptors is a human donor with alopecia areata.

CDR3 loop: CSAGRQPQHF. The DNA for the CDR3 is TGCAGTGCAGGGCGTCAGCCCCAGCATTTT. The J gene is TRBJ1-5, the V gene TRBV20-1; D call uncertain. There are 10 residues in the CDR3. The ends were cut back, 6 bases at V and 6 bases at J, with 6 bases in the middle. From germline, CDR1 is DFQATT and CDR2 SNEGSKA (reference sequence).

The table lists this clone with a few counts. V usage is TRBV7-2 and J usage is TRBJ2-4; D may be TRBD2 (5 bases). CDR1 is SGHTA and CDR2 is FQGNSA in the germline V gene. This CDR3 comprises 16 residues. Trimming left V 3 bases short and J 0 bases short, with 12 bases between. CDR3 in amino acids: CASSFEASPAKNIQYF. The CDR3 DNA reads TGTGCCAGCAGCTTCGAGGCTAGCCCAGCCAAAAACATTCAGTACTTC. Supplemented by reference TRBV7-2 and TRBJ2-4, the full variable domain reads GAGVSQSPSNKVTEKGKDVELRCDPISGHTALYWYRQSLGQGLEFLIYFQGNSAPDKSGLPSDRFSAERTGGSVSTLTIQRTQQEDSAVYLCASSFEASPAKNIQYFGAGTRLSVL.

This clone was seen more than once but under ten times. In nucleotides, the CDR3 is TGTGCCTGGAGGAGGGGGGGACTAGCGGATCTGGTCTACGAGCAGTACTTC. This encodes CAWRRGGLADLVYEQYF. The rearrangement uses TRBV30 and TRBJ2-7; TRBD2 agrees at 11 bases. The CDR3 loop spans 17 amino acids. The germline V gene encodes CDR1 GTSNPN and CDR2 SVGIG (reference sequence). Trimming took 3 bases from V and 3 from J; bases not matched to a gene: 13.

V usage is TRBV5-1 and J usage is TRBJ1-1; D is unresolved. The CDR3 is 13 amino acids. V lost 5 bases and J 5 bases, leaving 13 bases between the germline ends. Per the germline V gene, CDR1 is SGHRS and CDR2 is YFSETQ. CDR3 protein: CASRRRRDTEAFF. CDR3 sequence (DNA): TGCGCCAGCAGGAGGCGCCGGGATACTGAAGCTTTCTTT.

The chain combines TRBV5-1 with TRBJ2-7; 8 bases map to TRBD1. The CDR3 runs 14 residues. The trim removed 5 bases at V and 2 bases at J, leaving 6 bases unmatched. Germline values: CDR1 SGHRS, CDR2 YFSETQ. In DNA, the CDR3 is TGCGCCAGCAGTTCCGCAGGGGGCCCCTACGAGCAGTACTTC. It translates to CASSSAGGPYEQYF.

This clone appeared a few times. The chain combines TRBV29-1 with TRBJ1-2; no firm D call. The CDR3 consists of 12 residues. Germline CDR1 is SQVTM and CDR2 is ANQGSEA. V lost 1 base to trimming and J lost 6 bases, with 9 bases between them. This chain's CDR3 is CSVEVGPDGYTF. The DNA of the CDR3 is TGCAGCGTTGAAGTGGGCCCAGATGGCTACACCTTC. Drawing the rest from reference TRBV29-1 and TRBJ1-2, the complete variable domain is SAVISQKPSRDICQRGTSLTIQCQVDSQVTMMFWYRQQPGQSLTLIATANQGSEATYESGFVIDKFPISRPNLTFSTLTVSNMSPEDSSIYLCSVEVGPDGYTFGSGTRLTVV.

The chain uses TRBV7-2 and TRBJ2-7; 10 bases are a match to TRBD1. The junction had 11 bases not matched to a gene; V was cut back by 6 bases and J by 3 bases. This CDR3 is built from 16 residues. Looked up from germline, CDR1 is SGHTA and CDR2 is FQGNSA. CDR3 sequence reads: CASSYLAGQGYYEQYF. CDR3 sequence (DNA): TGTGCCAGCAGTTACTTAGCGGGACAGGGGTACTACGAGCAGTACTTC.

The chain links TRBV9 to TRBJ1-2; 9 positions match TRBD1. Germline CDR1 is SGDLS and CDR2 is YYNGEE. The CDR3 runs to 13 residues. The trim removed 4 bases at V and 8 bases at J, leaving 6 bases unmatched. In nucleotides, the CDR3 is TGTGCCAGCAGCCGGGGACAGGGTGAGGGCTACACCTTC. Amino acids: CASSRGQGEGYTF.

This clone appeared a few times. The gene calls are TRBV25-1 and TRBJ2-5; unclear D gene. The length of the CDR3 is 14 residues. The ends were cut back, 1 base at V and 1 base at J, with 7 bases in the middle. Per the germline V gene, CDR1 is MGHDK and CDR2 is SYGVNS. The CDR3 loop is CASSELYSQETQYF. The CDR3, as DNA: TGTGCCAGCAGTGAATTGTACAGCCAAGAGACCCAGTACTTC.

Only one count was recorded for this clone. The chain couples TRBV5-1 to TRBJ2-4, with D possibly matching TRBD2 (6 bases). This CDR3 is built from 14 residues. CDR1 and CDR2 (germline): SGHRS, YFSETQ. V was clipped by 0 bases and J by 8 bases, with 12 bases between them. The CDR3 sequence: CASSLEALADIQYF. CDR3 DNA: TGCGCCAGCAGCTTGGAGGCACTAGCTGACATTCAGTACTTC. Based on the CDR3 plus reference TRBV5-1 and TRBJ2-4, the full variable domain is KAGVTQTPRYLIKTRGQQVTLSCSPISGHRSVSWYQQTPGQGLQFLFEYFSETQRNKGNFPGRFSGRQFSNSRSEMNVSTLELGDSALYLCASSLEALADIQYFGAGTRLSVL.

This clone was seen a few times. J is TRBJ2-1 and V is TRBV10-3; D might be TRBD1 (5 bases). The V end was cut by 6 bases, the J end by 6 bases, with 12 bases between. CDR1 and CDR2 from the germline V gene are ENHRY and SYGVKD. This CDR3 comprises 13 residues. CDR3 amino acids: CAISPGLTNEQFF. DNA of the CDR3: TGTGCCATCAGCCCAGGGCTAACCAATGAGCAGTTCTTC.

V gene TRBV7-2 combines with J gene TRBJ2-7; D remains ambiguous. Looked up from germline, CDR1 is SGHTA and CDR2 is FQGNSA. CDR3 length: 15 residues. V was cut by 1 base and J by 0 bases, with 10 bases left in between. The CDR3 reads CASSLVGWSSYEQYF. DNA of the CDR3: TGTGCCAGCAGCTTAGTAGGATGGAGCTCCTACGAGCAGTACTTC.

This clone was counted only a few times. J is TRBJ1-2 and V is TRBV6-6; perhaps TRBD1 as D (6 bases). Between the trimmed V and J ends, which lost 1 base and 4 bases, there was a span of 10 bases. Germline values: CDR1 MNHNY, CDR2 SVGAGI (reference sequence). The CDR3 length is 14 residues. CDR3 bases: TGTGCCAGCAGTTACTTCGAGGGGGTCTATGGCTACACCTTC. This gives the protein CASSYFEGVYGYTF.

This clone was seen a few times. This chain connects TRBV7-2 to TRBJ2-7; TRBD1 agrees at 8 bases. This CDR3 is built from 15 residues. V shed 5 bases, J shed 7 bases, and the junction held 13 bases outside the gene matches. The germline V gene encodes CDR1 SGHTA and CDR2 FQGNSA. CDR3: CASSTTGGLTGEQYF. The CDR3 DNA reads as TGTGCCAGCAGCACCACAGGGGGATTAACTGGGGAGCAGTACTTC.

The genes are TRBV30 and TRBJ2-1, with TRBD2 as a possible D gene (6 bases). Trimming left V 2 bases short and J 0 bases short, with 8 bases between. Germline values: CDR1 GTSNPN, CDR2 SVGIG (reference sequence). The CDR3 is made up of 14 amino acids. The CDR3 nucleotides read TGTGCCTGGAGTCGGGGGAACTCCTACAATGAGCAGTTCTTC. As protein: CAWSRGNSYNEQFF.

This clone has just a few counts. The chain has TRBV11-2 and TRBJ1-1; 8 bases are shared with TRBD1. V was clipped by 1 base and J by 7 bases; unmatched bases: 2. This CDR3 region has 13 residues. From germline, CDR1 is SGHAT and CDR2 FQNNGV. CDR3 region: CASSLVGTGEAFF. In DNA form, the CDR3 reads TGTGCCAGCAGCTTAGTAGGGACAGGTGAAGCTTTCTTT.

This chain connects TRBV30 to TRBJ1-1, with a possible D match to TRBD1 (5 bases). CDR3 length: 12 residues. Trimming took 8 bases from V and 0 from J, leaving 10 bases between them. From germline, CDR1 is GTSNPN and CDR2 SVGIG (reference sequence). CDR3 amino acids: CAGGRMNTEAFF. CDR3 nucleotides: TGTGCCGGGGGACGGATGAACACTGAAGCTTTCTTT. The full variable domain, in which reference TRBV30 and TRBJ1-1 provide the parts outside the CDR3, is SQTIHQWPATLVQPVGSPLSLECTVEGTSNPNLYWYRQAAGRGLQLLFYSVGIGQISSEVPQNLSASRPQDRQFILSSKKLLLSDSGFYLCAGGRMNTEAFFGQGTRLTVV.

The chain links TRBV2 to TRBJ2-1; D call uncertain. This CDR3 region has 13 residues. The ends were cut back, 7 bases at V and 1 base at J, with 8 bases in the middle. Germline V lookup: CDR1 SNHLY, CDR2 FYNNEI. This CDR3 reads CASNELSYNEQFF. Written as DNA, the CDR3 is TGTGCCAGCAACGAGTTGTCCTACAATGAGCAGTTCTTC.

This clone has more than one count but fewer than ten. The chain carries TRBV5-1 and TRBJ1-5, with 8 bases aligning to TRBD1. V gave up 4 bases and J gave up 2 bases; unmatched junction bases: 5. This CDR3 spans 15 amino acids. Germline-derived CDR1 and CDR2 are SGHRS and YFSETQ. CDR3 in DNA: TGCGCCAGCAGCACCGGGACAGGCGGCAATCAGCCCCAGCATTTT. It translates to CASSTGTGGNQPQHF.

The chain employs TRBV20-1 and TRBJ1-2; D is unresolved. Germline V gives CDR1 DFQATT, CDR2 SNEGSKA (reference sequence). The CDR3 loop spans 11 amino acids. The CDR3 DNA sequence: TGCAGCCTACACCTATTCTATGGCTACACCTTC. Protein product: CSLHLFYGYTF.

This chain links TRBV5-4 with TRBJ2-5; 8 bases are shared with TRBD2. Germline values: CDR1 SGHNT, CDR2 YYREEE (reference sequence). The V and J ends lost 6 bases and 8 bases, in that order; junction bases with no gene match: 9. This CDR3 region has 13 residues. The CDR3 nucleotides are TGTGCCAGCACCGTGTTCGGGGGGGGCACCCAGTACTTC. It encodes CASTVFGGGTQYF.